This T cell receptor beta chain emerged from a study of T cell changes during pregnancy in multiple sclerosis. Clones were read by immunoSEQ multiplex PCR, and TCRdb kept only the in-frame ones, dropping some. The sample has fewer than 95,000 clones, 90% to 95% seen once. The CDR3 extends over 13 amino acids. CDR1 and CDR2 from the germline V gene are MGHRA and YSYEKL. V was trimmed by 2 bases and J by 6 bases, leaving 11 bases between them. This chain links TRBV4-1 with TRBJ2-7; D is possibly TRBD2 (5 bases). The source of this sequence is a female donor in good health, enrolled as a control in a pregnancy study. The source material was peripheral blood, sampled in the first trimester of pregnancy. CDR3 in amino acids: CASSQPRALEQYF. The CDR3 DNA sequence: TGCGCCAGCAGCCAACCGAGGGCTCTCGAGCAGTACTTC.